This T cell receptor beta chain was sequenced in a study of CD8 T cell repertoires and HIV-1 epitope variants (TCRdb year 2020). Regarding the study in general: In separate culture wells, T cells were stimulated with each of twenty-five peptides that represented autologous and known Gag and Nef epitope variants. A CMV, EBV and flu peptide pool, the Ebola AY9 epitope as negative control, and a no-peptide well were included as control conditions. The epitopes tested were three Gag epitope families plus Nef HW9 and YT9. Using the EasySep Human T Cell Enrichment Kit, T cells were enriched and then co-cultured with an equal number of autologous T cell-negative cells acting as antigen-presenting cells. The cultures were grown for ten to eleven days in IMDM with gentamicin, and half of the media was changed on days 3 and 7 with IL-2, IL-7 and IL-15 added. An aliquot of 1M T cells was saved as an uncultured baseline condition, separate from the roughly 83 T cell cultures. A total of 83 T cell cultures were run, with each culture condition performed in triplicate except for one peptide, which was performed in duplicate. The investigation overall reported the following: Several clonotypes recognized the Nef KF9 family and one clonotype recognized the HW9 family, while no responses to the TAALDMSHF plasma variant were seen. Of the nine antigen-specific TCR beta clonotypes identified, roughly six appeared cross-reactive for autologous or known escape epitope variants. Only TCR beta chains were identified by the assay, and proliferation to antigen, not T cell function or cytokine profile, was indicated.

The immunoSEQ platform was used to sequence TCR beta CDR3 regions at survey depth. The QIAamp DNA micro kit was used to extract genomic DNA from every cultured and uncultured CD8+ T cell population. The authors' analysis ran thus. Samples with fewer than 5,000 productive reads were excluded, which removed about 7% of the roughly 80 HIV peptide-stimulated cultures. A MANAFEST web app trimmed sequences to CDR3 and removed nonproductive sequences, CDR3s under 5 amino acids, and those not starting C or ending F/W. For a clonotype to count as antigen-specific, the clonotype had to expand relative to the no-peptide control in at least 2 of 3 replicates at FDR 0.01, and only within one epitope family. In addition, a specific clonotype needed a frequency at least fivefold higher than in wells stimulated with peptides from other epitope families. The source is immuneACCESS, and TCRdb retained only in-frame sequences with V and J called. Part of the clones is not carried over; for the studies checked, unresolved V genes explain less than half of this, and the remainder is unexplained. For V, J and clone size, that table is used; D and trimming come from the DNA. This sample is represented by a few thousand clones; 55% to 70% of them were singletons. The top ten hold around 45% of the sample.

The EasySep Human CD8+ T Cell Enrichment Kit was used on day 10 to isolate CD8+ T cells from every culture. In this sample, this clone turned up once. No antigen is known for it. No clone much larger than this one lies a single base away; base qualities are absent. V is cut by 4 bases and J by 0 bases, and the space between the germline ends is 12 bases. Counted from cysteine to phenylalanine, this CDR3 has 16 amino acids. Just the 48-base CDR3 DNA is kept, in frame starting at base 1. The germline V gene sets CDR1 to SGHVS and CDR2 to FNYEAQ. The receptor chain draws on TRBV7-6 and TRBJ2-2; no D gene call is confident. The sample comprised cultured CD8+ T cells derived from PBMCs. The sequence derives from a male donor with HIV. The DNA is TGTGCCAGCAGCTCCCTCTTTGGTGCGAACACCGGGGAGCTGTTTTTT. The resulting protein is CASSSLFGANTGELFF.